This record covers a single TCR beta chain. This specimen belongs to a study of blood T cell repertoires in COVID-19. Whole-study context: Samples representing acute and convalescent COVID-19 were sourced from the United States, Italy and Spain. Sources were T cells, B-cell-depleted T cells, or PBMCs; the material itself was cDNA or gDNA.

Authors' analysis steps: Estimation of nucleated cell counts was performed using reference gene primer amplification. Measured with immunoSEQ multiplex PCR; TCRdb has only the in-frame clones, and not every one. Clonal size and the V and J genes are those of that table, whereas D and trimming came from the DNA. The table includes 150,000 to 200,000 clones, around nine tenths detected once. In germline, CDR1 is KGHSH, CDR2 LQKENI. The CDR3 runs 15 residues. V lost 1 base to trimming and J lost 9 bases, with 13 bases between them. V and J are TRBV18 and TRBJ1-6; maybe TRBD1 (6 bases). The material sequenced was peripheral blood. This receptor was obtained from a man aged 55-75 years with active or convalescent COVID-19. The CDR3 nucleotides read TGTGCCAGCTCACCACAGGGGGAATTAGGTTCACCCCTCCACTTT. Encoded protein: CASSPQGELGSPLHF.